This T cell receptor beta chain appears in the sequencing data of a study of blood T cell repertoires in COVID-19. Whole-study context: The analysed material was cDNA or gDNA that came from T cells, B-cell-depleted T cells, or PBMCs.

The CDR3 length is 13 residues. Germline assignment: CDR1 KGHSH and CDR2 LQKENI. Concerning this clone itself: Sequence at one end of the junction differs from germline and may be a read error.

TCRdb's copy holds only in-frame clones and misses some; the assay was immunoSEQ multiplex PCR. The sample holds more than 300,000 clones, 85% to 90% seen once. Sequencing was performed on peripheral blood. The clonotype comes from a woman aged 70-85 years with COVID-19, enrolled during active disease. The chain combines TRBV18 with TRBJ2-3; TRBD2 matches 7 bases. The CDR3 bases are TGTGCCAGCTCACCGACTAGCATAGATACGCAGTATTTT. It specifies CASSPTSIDTQYF. Combining the CDR3 with reference TRBV18 and TRBJ2-3 gives the whole variable domain NAGVMQNPRHLVRRRGQEARLRCSPMKGHSHVYWYRQLPEEGLKFMVYLQKENIIDESGMPKERFSAEFPKEGPSILRIQQVVRGDSAAYFCASSPTSIDTQYFGPGTRLTVL.